This T cell receptor beta chain was found in a study of blood T cells in healthy people across ages. The study's findings and limits: Among T cells, TCR beta diversity per million cells dropped roughly linearly as age rose. Researchers said unsorted PBMCs prevented a conclusive naive versus antigen-experienced comparison. There was no known CMV status for donors, so expanded clonotype changes were possibly confounded. Donors of long life had a larger count of naive CD4+ cells and greater diversity than aged donors.

Comments on this clonotype: Its target is unknown.

CDR1 and CDR2 from the germline V gene are SEHNR and FQNEAQ (reference sequence). V shed 4 bases and J shed 1 base, with 14 bases lying between them. This CDR3 spans 15 amino acids. A second PCR of roughly 7 to 11 cycles used a sample-barcoded 5' primer and a J-beta primer mix. TCRdb fed the 5' RACE reads into MiXCR, producing one record per CDR3 protein. The table records about 1.4 million distinct CDR3 sequences, around 55% of them present only once. This receptor was taken from a man between 18 and 29 years old in good health. The sequenced material came from blood. V and J are TRBV7-9 and TRBJ2-7; the D is unclear. The CDR3 sequence: CASSSPVGTSYEQYF. The CDR3 DNA follows: TGTGCCAGCAGCTCCCCCGTGGGAACATCCTACGAGCAGTACTTC.